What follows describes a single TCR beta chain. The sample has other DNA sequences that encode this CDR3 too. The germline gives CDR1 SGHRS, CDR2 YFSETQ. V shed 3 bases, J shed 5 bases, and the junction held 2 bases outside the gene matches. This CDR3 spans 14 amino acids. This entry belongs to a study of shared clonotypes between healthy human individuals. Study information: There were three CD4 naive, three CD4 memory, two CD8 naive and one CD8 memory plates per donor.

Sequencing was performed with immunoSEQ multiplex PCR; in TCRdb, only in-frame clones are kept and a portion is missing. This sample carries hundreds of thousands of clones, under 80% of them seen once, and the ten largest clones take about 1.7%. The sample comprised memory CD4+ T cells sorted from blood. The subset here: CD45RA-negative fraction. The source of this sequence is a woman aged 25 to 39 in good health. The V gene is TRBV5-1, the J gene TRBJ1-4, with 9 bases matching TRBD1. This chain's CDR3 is CASSSGQGNEKLFF. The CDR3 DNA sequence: TGCGCCAGCAGCTCAGGACAGGGGAATGAAAAACTGTTTTTT.